The next 17 T cell receptor beta chains were all read from a single sample in a study of cytomegalovirus exposure and HLA in healthy donors. Here immunoSEQ multiplex PCR was the method, and the copy in TCRdb shows in-frame clones only, minus some. The profile shows approximately 46,000 clones, roughly 93% of them singletons. Sequenced: PBMCs. The receptors stem from a man between 18 and 29 years old in good health and CMV-seronegative.

This sequence joins TRBV11-1 and TRBJ1-2; weak D call: TRBD1 (6 bases). The CDR3 is 13 residues long. Germline CDR1 and CDR2: SGHAT and FQDESV (reference sequence). The V and J ends lost 5 bases and 7 bases respectively, with 14 bases between them. CDR3 in DNA: TGTGCCAGCAGCCCCACGGGACAAGTTGGCTACACCTTC. Translation gives CASSPTGQVGYTF.

This rearrangement joins TRBV11-3 to TRBJ2-1; 8 bases map to TRBD1. There are 17 residues in the CDR3. V shed 5 bases and J 1 base; nucleotides not matched to a gene: 10. CDR1 and CDR2 (germline): SGHNT, YENEEA. The CDR3 bases are TGTGCCAGCAGCCCGCTCCCCGGACAGGGATCCTACAATGAGCAGTTCTTC. Translated: CASSPLPGQGSYNEQFF.

The J gene is TRBJ1-2, the V gene TRBV2, with 8 bases that match TRBD1. CDR3 size: 14 residues. Germline V gene sequence: CDR1 SNHLY, CDR2 FYNNEI. The V gene end was trimmed by 6 bases and the J gene end by 6 bases; junction bases not matched to a gene: 9. CDR3 in amino acids: CASSEQGGRNGYTF. CDR3 nucleotide sequence: TGTGCCAGCAGCGAACAGGGGGGACGGAATGGCTACACCTTC.

The rearrangement uses TRBV11-3 and TRBJ2-7; D gene unclear. V lost 4 bases to trimming and J lost 3 bases, with 13 bases between them. The CDR3 runs 14 residues. In germline, CDR1 is SGHNT, CDR2 YENEEA. Here the CDR3 DNA reads TGTGCCAGCAGCTACCGTGGCGGAGACTACGAGCAGTACTTC. Its translation is CASSYRGGDYEQYF.

The rearrangement links TRBV7-9 to TRBJ1-4; D may be TRBD1 (5 bases). Between the trimmed V and J ends, which lost 5 bases and 2 bases, there was a span of 15 bases. The CDR3 contains 16 residues. In germline, CDR1 is SEHNR, CDR2 FQNEAQ (reference sequence). CDR3 in amino acids: CASSPAGSRTNEKLFF. CDR3 bases: TGTGCCAGCAGCCCAGCAGGGTCGAGGACTAATGAAAAACTGTTTTTT.

Turning to this clone: This same CDR3 is encoded by further DNA sequences in the sample. The chain links TRBV30 to TRBJ1-5, with D unclear. Germline CDR1 GTSNPN, CDR2 SVGIG (reference sequence). V was pared by 0 bases and J by 7 bases, with 10 bases between. The CDR3 runs to 13 residues. CDR3 coding DNA: TGTGCCTGGAGTGTAGGAGGGAACCAGCCCCAGCATTTT. Amino acid sequence: CAWSVGGNQPQHF.

The chain has TRBV6-1 and TRBJ1-2; 10 positions agree with TRBD1. V was pared by 4 bases and J by 4 bases, with 6 bases of the junction left unmatched. The CDR3 sequence is 15 residues long. In germline, CDR1 is MNHNS, CDR2 SASEGT. CDR3 DNA sequence: TGTGCCAGCAGTGTTGGGGACAGGGGCATCTATGGCTACACCTTC. Its protein product is CASSVGDRGIYGYTF.

This sequence joins TRBV27 and TRBJ2-3; TRBD1 is a possible D gene (5 bases). This CDR3 has 14 amino acids. The V end lost 4 bases, the J end lost 0 bases, and 8 bases lay between the germline ends. Germline-derived CDR1 and CDR2 are MNHEY and SMNVEV (reference sequence). The CDR3, as DNA: TGTGCCAGCAGTTCCGACAGAAGCACAGATACGCAGTATTTT. Translation gives CASSSDRSTDTQYF.

The chain links TRBV27 to TRBJ2-4; 14 bases are a match to TRBD2. Germline CDR1 MNHEY, CDR2 SMNVEV (reference sequence). This CDR3 region has 16 residues. Unmatched junction bases numbered 9, after V lost 7 bases and J lost 7 bases. The chain's CDR3 is CASKPRLAGGGNIQYF. CDR3 in DNA: TGTGCCAGCAAACCACGACTAGCGGGAGGGGGTAACATTCAGTACTTC.

The chain couples TRBV28 to TRBJ1-3, with D possibly matching TRBD1 (6 bases). This CDR3 comprises 16 residues. The V and J ends lost 5 bases and 0 bases respectively, with 14 bases between them. Germline CDR1 MDHEN, CDR2 SYDVKM. This chain's CDR3 is CASSPPGALSGNTIYF. The CDR3 DNA is TGTGCCAGCAGTCCTCCAGGGGCCCTCTCTGGAAACACCATATATTTT.

The V and J genes are TRBV2 and TRBJ2-7, with D possibly being TRBD1 (5 bases). CDR1 SNHLY and CDR2 FYNNEI come from the germline V gene. Trimming left V 10 bases short and J 0 bases short, with 13 bases between. The CDR3 covers 13 residues. CDR3 in DNA: TGTGCCACTTCGGGCAGGGCCTCCTACGAGCAGTACTTC. Its protein product is CATSGRASYEQYF.

The V gene is TRBV2, the J gene TRBJ2-1, with a weak D call TRBD2 (6 bases). This CDR3 contains 15 residues. V shed 8 bases and J shed 9 bases, with 23 bases lying between them. Germline lookup yields CDR1 SNHLY and CDR2 FYNNEI. CDR3 sequence (DNA): TGTGCCAGCCTCGGGGGTCGAGGGAATGGGAGTGAGCAGTTCTTC. Protein product: CASLGGRGNGSEQFF.

J is TRBJ2-7 and V is TRBV28; D may be TRBD1 (5 bases). CDR3 length: 13 amino acids. Deletions cut 5 bases from V and 1 base from J, with 9 bases between. Germline V lookup: CDR1 MDHEN, CDR2 SYDVKM. The CDR3 loop is CASSPTVSYEQYF. The DNA for the CDR3 is TGTGCCAGCAGTCCGACAGTTTCCTACGAGCAGTACTTC.

In the case of this clone: This same CDR3 is encoded by further DNA sequences in the sample. The rearrangement links TRBV9 to TRBJ2-3, with 9 bases identical to TRBD2. The CDR3 extends over 15 amino acids. Germline lookup yields CDR1 SGDLS and CDR2 YYNGEE. After removal of 0 bases from V and 4 bases from J, the junction contained 3 bases not matched to a gene. DNA for the CDR3: TGTGCCAGCAGCGTAGAGTCTAGCGGGGCAGATACGCAGTATTTT. Protein product: CASSVESSGADTQYF.

The V call is TRBV7-9, the J call TRBJ2-7; TRBD2 matches at 12 bases. V lost 4 bases and J lost 3; bases outside the gene matches: 1. CDR1 and CDR2 (germline): SEHNR, FQNEAQ (reference sequence). The CDR3 has 14 residues. The CDR3 coding sequence is TGTGCCAGCAGCTCGACTAGCGGGAGCTACGAGCAGTACTTC. Residues: CASSSTSGSYEQYF. Together with reference TRBV7-9 and TRBJ2-7, the CDR3 gives the full variable domain: DTGVSQNPRHKITKRGQNVTFRCDPISEHNRLYWYRQTLGQGPEFLTYFQNEAQLEKSRLLSDRFSAERPKGSFSTLEIQRTEQGDSAMYLCASSSTSGSYEQYFGPGTRLTVT.

DNA of the CDR3: TGTGCCAGCAGCTTCAGTAGTAGCGGGAGAGAGACCCAGTACTTC. It specifies CASSFSSSGRETQYF. This chain uses TRBV7-3 with TRBJ2-5; 9 bases map to TRBD2. This CDR3 contains 15 residues. V gave up 3 bases and J gave up 4 bases; unmatched junction bases: 6. Germline CDR1 SGHTA, CDR2 FQGTGA.

DNA for the CDR3: TGCGCCAGCAGCCCGGGACTAGCGGGAGGGACCTACAATGAGCAGTTCTTC. Its translation is CASSPGLAGGTYNEQFF. The chain is built from TRBV4-1 and TRBJ2-1, with 16 bases identical to TRBD2. V was pared by 4 bases and J by 2 bases, with 2 bases of the junction left unmatched. Per the germline V gene, CDR1 is MGHRA and CDR2 is YSYEKL. This CDR3 region has 17 residues.